This T cell receptor (beta chain) emerged from a study of blood T cell repertoires in COVID-19. Study at large: From T cells, B-cell-depleted T cells, or PBMCs came the material, which was cDNA or gDNA.

Donors of Cohort 3 who recovered were those that had two negative PCRs, clearance, or symptom resolution. The method was immunoSEQ multiplex PCR; TCRdb's version includes in-frame clones alone and lacks a portion of them. Seen here are approximately 200,000 clones, roughly 84% observed once, and the top ten hold 6.5% to 9.5%. The sequencing input was PBMCs or T cells enriched from blood (not recorded which). The sequence came from a man aged 40-55 years who had recovered from COVID-19.

The CDR3 region has the DNA TGCGCCAGCAGCCCCAGGGGGGACACCGGGGAGCTGTTTTTT. This sequence encodes CASSPRGDTGELFF. The chain combines TRBV5-1 with TRBJ2-2; a weak D match, TRBD1 (7 bases). V lost 4 bases, J lost 3 bases, and 10 bases lay in between. The germline V gene has CDR1 SGHRS and CDR2 YFSETQ. This CDR3 has 14 amino acids.